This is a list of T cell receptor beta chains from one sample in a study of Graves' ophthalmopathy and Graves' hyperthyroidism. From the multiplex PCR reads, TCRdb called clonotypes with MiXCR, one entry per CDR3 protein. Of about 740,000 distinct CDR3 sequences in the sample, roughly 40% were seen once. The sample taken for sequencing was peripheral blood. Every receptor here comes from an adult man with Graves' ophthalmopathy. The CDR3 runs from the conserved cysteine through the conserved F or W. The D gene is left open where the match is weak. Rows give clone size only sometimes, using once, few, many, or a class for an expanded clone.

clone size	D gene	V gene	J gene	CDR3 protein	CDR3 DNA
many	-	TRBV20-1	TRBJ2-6	CSARDYQPTTRGANVLTF	TGCAGTGCTAGAGATTACCAACCTACAACGCGGGGGGCCAACGTCCTGACTTTC
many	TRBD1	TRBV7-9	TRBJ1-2	CASSRTGLYGYTF	TGTGCCAGCAGCCGGACAGGGTTGTATGGCTACACCTTC
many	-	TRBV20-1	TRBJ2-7	CSAIDSFSYEQYF	TGCAGTGCAATCGACAGCTTCTCCTACGAGCAGTACTTC
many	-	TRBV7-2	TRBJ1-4	CASTPSYKEKLFF	TGTGCCAGCACCCCATCATATAAGGAAAAACTGTTTTTT
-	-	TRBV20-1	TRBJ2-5	CSAPEGRETQYF	TGCAGTGCGCCGGAGGGTAGGGAGACCCAGTACTTC
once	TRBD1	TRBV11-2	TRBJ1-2	CAGSGSGGGGYTF	TGTGCCGGCAGCGGATCAGGGGGGGGAGGCTACACCTTC
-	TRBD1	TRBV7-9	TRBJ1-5	CASSGTGGNQPLHF	TGTGCCAGCAGCGGGACAGGGGGCAATCAGCCCCTGCATTTT
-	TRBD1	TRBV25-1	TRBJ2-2	CASSTGGAGELFF	TGTGCCAGCAGTACAGGGGGAGCCGGGGAGCTGTTTTTT
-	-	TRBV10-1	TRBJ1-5	CASSEVGYQPQHF	TGCGCCAGCAGTGAAGTGGGTTATCAGCCCCAGCATTTT
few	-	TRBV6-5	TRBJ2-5	CASPGETQYF	TGTGCCAGTCCTGGGGAGACCCAGTACTTC
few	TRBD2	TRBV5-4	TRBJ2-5	CASSFSTSGQETQYF	TGTGCCAGCAGCTTTTCCACTAGCGGGCAAGAGACCCAGTACTTC
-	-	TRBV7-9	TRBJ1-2	CASSQWVEWQGTGYTF	TGTGCCAGCAGCCAGTGGGTCGAATGGCAGGGGACTGGCTACACCTTC
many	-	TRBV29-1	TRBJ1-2	CSVGGGLGTEDGYTF	TGCAGCGTCGGGGGCGGGTTGGGCACGGAAGATGGCTACACCTTC
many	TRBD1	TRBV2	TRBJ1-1	CASRTFPGQGAEAFF	TGTGCCAGCAGAACATTTCCGGGACAGGGGGCTGAAGCTTTCTTT
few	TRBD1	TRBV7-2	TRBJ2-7	CASSFAGTEDEQYF	TGTGCCAGCAGTTTCGCCGGGACAGAGGACGAGCAGTACTTC
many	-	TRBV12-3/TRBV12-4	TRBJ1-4	CASSSANEKLFF	TGTGCCAGCAGTTCCGCTAATGAAAAACTGTTTTTT
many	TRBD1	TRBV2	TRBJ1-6	CASSVTGVRAPLHF	TGTGCCAGCAGTGTGACAGGGGTTCGTGCACCCCTCCACTTT
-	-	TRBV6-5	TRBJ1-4	CASSYSQINEKLFF	TGTGCCAGCAGTTACAGTCAGATAAATGAAAAACTGTTTTTT
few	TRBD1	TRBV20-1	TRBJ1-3	CSADQGGSGNTIYF	TGCAGTGCCGATCAGGGGGGTTCTGGAAACACCATATATTTT
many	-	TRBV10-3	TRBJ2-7	CALRTTSYEQYF	TGTGCCCTCAGGACAACCTCCTACGAGCAGTACTTC
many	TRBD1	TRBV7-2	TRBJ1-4	CASSSRDREKLFF	TGTGCCAGCAGCTCCCGGGACAGAGAAAAACTGTTTTTT
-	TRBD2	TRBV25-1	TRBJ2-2	CASSRLAGVFAGELFF	TGTGCCAGCAGTAGATTAGCGGGAGTATTCGCCGGGGAGCTGTTTTTT
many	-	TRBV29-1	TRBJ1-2	CSVGGLVGYTF	TGCAGCGTTGGGGGCTTAGTTGGCTACACCTTC
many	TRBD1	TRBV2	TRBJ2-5	CASSGDRWYQETQYF	TGTGCCAGCAGTGGGGACAGGTGGTACCAAGAGACCCAGTACTTC
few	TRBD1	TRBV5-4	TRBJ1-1	CASSPGQRNTEAFF	TGTGCCAGCAGTCCGGGACAGAGGAACACTGAAGCTTTCTTT
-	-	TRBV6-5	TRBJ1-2	CASSYLAGESYGYTF	TGTGCCAGCAGTTACTTGGCGGGGGAGAGCTATGGCTACACCTTC
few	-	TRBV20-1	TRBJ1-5	CSARDKPNSNQPQHF	TGCAGTGCTAGAGATAAGCCGAATAGCAATCAGCCCCAGCATTTT
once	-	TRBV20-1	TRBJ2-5	CSAGDKLASPYF	TGCAGTGCTGGAGATAAATTAGCGTCCCCGTACTTC
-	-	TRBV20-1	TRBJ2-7	CSAREGSGQYF	TGCAGTGCTAGAGAGGGGTCCGGGCAGTACTTC
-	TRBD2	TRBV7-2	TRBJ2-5	CASSSRWGLAGPLGAQYF	TGTGCCAGCAGCTCCCGGTGGGGACTAGCGGGACCCCTCGGGGCCCAGTACTTC
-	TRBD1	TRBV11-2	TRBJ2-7	CASSPPGTDSYEQYF	TGTGCCAGCAGCCCACCCGGGACAGACTCCTACGAGCAGTACTTC
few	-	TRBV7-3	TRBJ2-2	CASSLRLPGELFF	TGTGCCAGCAGCTTAAGGCTGCCCGGGGAGCTGTTTTTT
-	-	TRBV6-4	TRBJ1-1	CASKHVYRMNTEAFF	TGTGCCAGCAAGCATGTATACAGGATGAACACTGAAGCTTTCTTT
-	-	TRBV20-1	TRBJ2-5	CSARDGGKETQYF	TGCAGTGCTAGGGACGGGGGTAAAGAGACCCAGTACTTC
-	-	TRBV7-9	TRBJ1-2	CASSNLGSGYTF	TGTGCCAGCAGCAATCTTGGGTCGGGCTACACCTTC
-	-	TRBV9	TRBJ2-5	CASSVEGGGLQETQYF	TGTGCCAGCAGCGTAGAGGGAGGGGGCCTACAAGAGACCCAGTACTTC
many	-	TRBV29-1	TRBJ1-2	CSVRPAGTRAGGYTF	TGCAGCGTTCGCCCCGCCGGGACACGGGCCGGGGGCTACACCTTC
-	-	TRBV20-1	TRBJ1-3	CSARGPAGNTIYF	TGCAGTGCTAGAGGACCGGCTGGAAACACCATATATTTT
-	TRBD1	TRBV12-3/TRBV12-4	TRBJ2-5	CASSLAAQGGTQYF	TGTGCCAGCAGTTTAGCGGCACAGGGGGGGACCCAGTACTTC
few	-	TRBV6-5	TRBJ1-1	CASSYLRDGHEAFF	TGTGCCAGCAGTTATCTGCGGGACGGTCATGAAGCTTTCTTT
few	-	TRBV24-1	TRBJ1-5	CASSYSAGSQPQHF	TGTGCCAGCAGTTACTCGGCAGGGAGTCAGCCCCAGCATTTT
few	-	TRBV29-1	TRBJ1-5	CSVGTGLGGNQPQHF	TGCAGCGTTGGAACAGGGTTAGGTGGCAATCAGCCCCAGCATTTT
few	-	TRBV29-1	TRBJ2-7	CSVGRRINYEQYF	TGCAGCGTGGGACGGCGGATTAACTACGAGCAGTACTTC
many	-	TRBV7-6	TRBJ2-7	CASSPESSYEQYF	TGTGCCAGCAGTCCGGAGAGCTCCTACGAGCAGTACTTC
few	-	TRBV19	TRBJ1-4	CASSTLGANEKLFF	TGTGCCAGTAGCACCCTCGGCGCTAATGAAAAACTGTTTTTT
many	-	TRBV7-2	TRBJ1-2	CASIAKGGGGYTF	TGTGCCAGCATCGCAAAGGGAGGAGGTGGCTACACCTTC
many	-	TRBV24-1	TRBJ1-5	CASSNLGNQPQHF	TGTGCCAGCAGTAACCTCGGCAATCAGCCCCAGCATTTT
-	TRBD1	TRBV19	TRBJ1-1	CASETGINPTEAFF	TGTGCCAGTGAGACAGGGATTAATCCCACTGAAGCTTTCTTT
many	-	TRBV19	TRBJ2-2	CASSLGQGELFF	TGTGCCAGTAGTCTCGGACAAGGGGAGCTGTTTTTT
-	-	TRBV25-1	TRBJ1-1	CASSGTRIEAFF	TGTGCCAGCAGTGGGACACGTATCGAAGCTTTCTTT
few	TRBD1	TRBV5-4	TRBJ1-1	CASSLTGDYTEAFF	TGTGCCAGCAGCTTGACAGGGGATTATACTGAAGCTTTCTTT
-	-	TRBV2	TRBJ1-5	CASSLGSGSGQPQHF	TGTGCCAGCAGCCTCGGTTCAGGGTCAGGTCAGCCCCAGCATTTT
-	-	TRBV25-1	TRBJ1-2	CASSAREATTSYGYTF	TGTGCCAGCAGTGCTAGAGAGGCAACGACGAGCTATGGCTACACCTTC